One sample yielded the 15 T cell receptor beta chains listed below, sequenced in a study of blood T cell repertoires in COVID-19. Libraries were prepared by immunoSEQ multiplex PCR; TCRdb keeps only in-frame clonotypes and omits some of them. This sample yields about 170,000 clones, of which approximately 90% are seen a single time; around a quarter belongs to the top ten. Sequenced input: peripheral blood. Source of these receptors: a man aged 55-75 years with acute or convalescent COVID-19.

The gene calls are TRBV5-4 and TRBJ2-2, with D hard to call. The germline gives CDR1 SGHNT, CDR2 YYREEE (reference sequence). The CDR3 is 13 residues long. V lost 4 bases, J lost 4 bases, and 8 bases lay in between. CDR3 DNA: TGTGCCAGCAGCCCCGTCCGCACCGGGGAGCTGTTTTTT. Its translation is CASSPVRTGELFF.

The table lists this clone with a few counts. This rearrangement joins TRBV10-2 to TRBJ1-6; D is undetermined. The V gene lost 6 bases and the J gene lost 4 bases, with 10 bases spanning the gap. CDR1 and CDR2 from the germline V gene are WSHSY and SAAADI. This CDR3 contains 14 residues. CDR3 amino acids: CASSQAGYNSPLHF. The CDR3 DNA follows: TGCGCCAGCAGCCAGGCGGGTTATAATTCACCCCTCCACTTT.

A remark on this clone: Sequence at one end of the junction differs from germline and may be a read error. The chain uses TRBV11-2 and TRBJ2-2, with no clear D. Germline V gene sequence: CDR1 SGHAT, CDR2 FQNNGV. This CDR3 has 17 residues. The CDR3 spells CASSLGVSVKATGELFF. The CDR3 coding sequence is TGTGCCAGCAGCTTAGGAGTTTCCGTAAAAGCCACCGGTGAGCTGTTTTTT.

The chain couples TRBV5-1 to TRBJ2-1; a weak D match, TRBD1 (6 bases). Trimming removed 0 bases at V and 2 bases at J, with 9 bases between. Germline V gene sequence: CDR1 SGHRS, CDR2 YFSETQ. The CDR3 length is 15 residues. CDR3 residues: CASSLGQAPYNEQFF. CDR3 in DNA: TGCGCCAGCAGCTTGGGACAGGCTCCCTACAATGAGCAGTTCTTC.

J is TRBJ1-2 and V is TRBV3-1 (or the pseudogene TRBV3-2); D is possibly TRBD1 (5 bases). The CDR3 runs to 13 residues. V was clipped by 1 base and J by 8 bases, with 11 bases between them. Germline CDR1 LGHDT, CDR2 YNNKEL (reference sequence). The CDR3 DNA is TGTGCCAGCAGCCAAGGGGGCCTGGGCGGCTACACCTTC. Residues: CASSQGGLGGYTF.

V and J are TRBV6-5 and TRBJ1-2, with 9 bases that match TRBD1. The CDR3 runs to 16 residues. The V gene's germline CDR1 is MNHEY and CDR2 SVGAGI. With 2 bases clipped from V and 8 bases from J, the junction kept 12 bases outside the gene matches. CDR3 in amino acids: CASSYDGTGFVGGYTF. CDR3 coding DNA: TGTGCCAGCAGTTACGACGGGACAGGGTTTGTCGGGGGCTACACCTTC.

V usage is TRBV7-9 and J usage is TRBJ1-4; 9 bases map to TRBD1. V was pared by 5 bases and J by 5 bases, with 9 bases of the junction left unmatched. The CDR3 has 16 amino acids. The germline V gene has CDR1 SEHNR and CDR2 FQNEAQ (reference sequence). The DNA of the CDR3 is TGTGCCAGCAGCCTACTATGGGACAGGGCCAATGAAAAACTGTTTTTT. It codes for CASSLLWDRANEKLFF.

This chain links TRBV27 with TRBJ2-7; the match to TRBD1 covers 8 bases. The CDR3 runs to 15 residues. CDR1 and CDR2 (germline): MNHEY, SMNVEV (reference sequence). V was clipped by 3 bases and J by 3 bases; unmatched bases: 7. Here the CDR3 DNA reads TGTGCCAGCAGTTTCATACAGGGGGTTATCTACGAGCAGTACTTC. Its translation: CASSFIQGVIYEQYF.

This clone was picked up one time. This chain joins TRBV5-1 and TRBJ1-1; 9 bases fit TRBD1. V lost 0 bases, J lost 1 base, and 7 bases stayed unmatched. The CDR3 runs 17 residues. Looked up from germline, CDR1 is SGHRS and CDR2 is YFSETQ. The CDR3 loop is CASSLDGTGRPNTEAFF. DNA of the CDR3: TGCGCCAGCAGCTTGGACGGGACAGGGAGGCCGAACACTGAAGCTTTCTTT.

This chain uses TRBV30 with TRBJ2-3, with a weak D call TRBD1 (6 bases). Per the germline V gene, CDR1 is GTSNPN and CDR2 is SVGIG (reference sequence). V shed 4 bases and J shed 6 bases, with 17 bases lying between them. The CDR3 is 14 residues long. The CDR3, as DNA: TGTGCCTGGACACAGGGTTTTGGGGTGGATACGCAGTATTTT. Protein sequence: CAWTQGFGVDTQYF. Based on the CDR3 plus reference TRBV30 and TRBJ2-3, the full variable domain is SQTIHQWPATLVQPVGSPLSLECTVEGTSNPNLYWYRQAAGRGLQLLFYSVGIGQISSEVPQNLSASRPQDRQFILSSKKLLLSDSGFYLCAWTQGFGVDTQYFGPGTRLTVL.

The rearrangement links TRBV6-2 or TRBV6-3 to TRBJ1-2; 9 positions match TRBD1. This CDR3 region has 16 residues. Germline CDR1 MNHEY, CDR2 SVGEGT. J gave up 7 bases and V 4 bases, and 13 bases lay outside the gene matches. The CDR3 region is CASSFNKPGQGTGYTF. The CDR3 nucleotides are TGTGCCAGCAGTTTCAATAAACCGGGACAGGGAACTGGCTACACCTTC.

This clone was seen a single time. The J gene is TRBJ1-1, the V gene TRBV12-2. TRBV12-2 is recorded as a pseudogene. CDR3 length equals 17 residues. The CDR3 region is CASRLRRMRSGDTEAFF. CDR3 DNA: TGTGCAAGTCGCTTAAGGAGGATGAGGTCAGGAGACACTGAAGCTTTCTTT.

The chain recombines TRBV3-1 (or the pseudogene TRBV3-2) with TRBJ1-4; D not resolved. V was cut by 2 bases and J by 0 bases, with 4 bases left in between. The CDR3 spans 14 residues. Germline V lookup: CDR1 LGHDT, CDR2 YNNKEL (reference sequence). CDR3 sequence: CASSQLATNEKLFF. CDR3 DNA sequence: TGTGCCAGCAGCCAACTAGCAACTAATGAAAAACTGTTTTTT.

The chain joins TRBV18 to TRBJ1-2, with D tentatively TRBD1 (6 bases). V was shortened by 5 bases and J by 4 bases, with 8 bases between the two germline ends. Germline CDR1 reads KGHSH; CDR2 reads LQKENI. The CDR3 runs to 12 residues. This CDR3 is CASSEDSYGYTF. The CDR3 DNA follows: TGTGCCAGCTCAGAGGACAGCTATGGCTACACCTTC. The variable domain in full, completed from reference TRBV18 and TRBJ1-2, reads NAGVMQNPRHLVRRRGQEARLRCSPMKGHSHVYWYRQLPEEGLKFMVYLQKENIIDESGMPKERFSAEFPKEGPSILRIQQVVRGDSAAYFCASSEDSYGYTFGSGTRLTVV.

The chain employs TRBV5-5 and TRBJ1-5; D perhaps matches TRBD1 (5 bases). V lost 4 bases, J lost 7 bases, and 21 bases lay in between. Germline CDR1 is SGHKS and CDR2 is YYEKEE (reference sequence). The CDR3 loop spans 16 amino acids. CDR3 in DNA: TGTGCCAGCAGCCTCGGGACTAACCTGGTGAACCAGCCCCAGCATTTT. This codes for CASSLGTNLVNQPQHF. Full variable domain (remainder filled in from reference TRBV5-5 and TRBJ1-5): DAGVTQSPTHLIKTRGQQVTLRCSPISGHKSVSWYQQVLGQGPQFIFQYYEKEERGRGNFPDRFSARQFPNYSSELNVNALLLGDSALYLCASSLGTNLVNQPQHFGDGTRLSIL.